A single TCR beta chain is shown here with its context. Its antigen is not known. The data stem from a study of metastatic and nonmetastatic thyroid tumors. At the level of the study: For malignant and benign thyroid patients, tumor or nodule tissue and blood were the sources whose repertoires were compared.

The CDR3 length is 13 residues. Trimming stripped 10 bases from V and 6 bases from J, with 13 bases between. Per germline, CDR1 MNHNS and CDR2 SASEGT. As handled by the study authors: A classifier for distant metastasis in papillary thyroid cancer was constructed using CDR3 differences observed across clinicopathological groups. TCRdb re-analyzed the PCR reads through MiXCR. TCRdb, rather than the study authors, made the V and J calls. The table shows 20,000 or so clones, with roughly 29% occurring only once. No patient received treatment before thyroid surgery. General observations from the study: Reportedly, malignant thyroid tumors had significantly higher TCR beta diversity than benign nodules, in blood and tumor.

The chain recombines TRBV6-1 with TRBJ1-6; D is undetermined. The source material was blood. This clonotype was obtained from a female donor with papillary thyroid cancer or a benign thyroid nodule (not recorded which). Some clones in this sample may be carry-over from other donors' samples. The CDR3 region has the DNA TGTGCCACCGTAACAGCGTTTAATTCACCCCTCCACTTT. This encodes CATVTAFNSPLHF.